This TCR beta chain is from a study of blood T cell repertoires in COVID-19. Study overall: Sites across the United States, Italy and Spain contributed samples from acute and convalescent COVID-19. Nucleic acid was either cDNA or gDNA, and it came from T cells, B-cell-depleted T cells, or PBMCs.

The V and J ends lost 10 bases and 5 bases, in that order; junction bases with no gene match: 13. CDR3 size: 14 residues. Germline V gene lookup returns CDR1 MNHEY and CDR2 SVGAGI. Original handling: By means of reference gene primer amplification, nucleated cell counts were estimated. Libraries were prepared by immunoSEQ multiplex PCR; TCRdb keeps only in-frame clonotypes and omits some of them. V, J and clone size were drawn from that table, and D and trimming were deduced from the DNA. The table shows approximately 100,000 clones, with around 85% occurring only once. The V call is TRBV6-5, the J call TRBJ2-5, with 7 bases identical to TRBD2. Sequenced sample: peripheral blood. This sequence was found in a man aged 70 or older with active or convalescent COVID-19. The CDR3 nucleotides are TGTGCCACCTCTTGGGGGGGAGTGGGGGAGACCCAGTACTTC. Translation gives CATSWGGVGETQYF.